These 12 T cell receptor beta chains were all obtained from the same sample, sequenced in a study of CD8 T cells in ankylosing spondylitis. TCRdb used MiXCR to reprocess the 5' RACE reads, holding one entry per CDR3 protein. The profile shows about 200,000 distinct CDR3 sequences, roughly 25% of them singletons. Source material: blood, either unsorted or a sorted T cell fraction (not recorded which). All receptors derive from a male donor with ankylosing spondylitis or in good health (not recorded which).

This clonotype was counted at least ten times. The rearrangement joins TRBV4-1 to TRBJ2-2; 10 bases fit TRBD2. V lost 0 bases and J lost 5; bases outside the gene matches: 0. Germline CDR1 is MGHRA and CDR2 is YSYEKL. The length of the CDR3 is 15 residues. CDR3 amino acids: CASSQETSGTGELFF. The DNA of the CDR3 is TGCGCCAGCAGCCAAGAGACTAGCGGGACCGGGGAGCTGTTTTTT.

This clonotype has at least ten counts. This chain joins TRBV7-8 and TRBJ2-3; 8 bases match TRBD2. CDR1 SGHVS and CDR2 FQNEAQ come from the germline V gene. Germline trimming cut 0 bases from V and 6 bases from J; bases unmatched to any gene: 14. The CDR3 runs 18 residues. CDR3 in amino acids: CASSLAGRGGPQGDTQYF. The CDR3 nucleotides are TGTGCCAGCAGCTTAGCCGGGAGGGGAGGACCCCAAGGGGATACGCAGTATTTT.

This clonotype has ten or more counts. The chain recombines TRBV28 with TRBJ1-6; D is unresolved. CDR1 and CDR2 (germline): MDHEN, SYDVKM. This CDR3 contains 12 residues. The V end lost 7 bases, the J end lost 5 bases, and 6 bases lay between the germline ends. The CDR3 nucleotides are TGTGCCAGCATTGGGAATAATTCACCCCTCCACTTT. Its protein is CASIGNNSPLHF.

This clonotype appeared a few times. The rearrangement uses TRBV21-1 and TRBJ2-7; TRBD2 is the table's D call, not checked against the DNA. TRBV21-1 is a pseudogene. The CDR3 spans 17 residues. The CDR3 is CASSKAFGLAGAYEQYF. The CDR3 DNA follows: TGTGCCAGCAGCAAAGCGTTCGGACTAGCGGGAGCCTACGAGCAGTACTTC.

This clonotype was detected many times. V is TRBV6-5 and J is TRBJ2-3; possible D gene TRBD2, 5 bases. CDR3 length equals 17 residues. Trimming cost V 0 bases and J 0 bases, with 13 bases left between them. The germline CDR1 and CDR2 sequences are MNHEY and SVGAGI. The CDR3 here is CASSYSGRGGSTDTQYF. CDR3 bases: TGTGCCAGCAGTTACTCGGGTCGTGGCGGGAGCACAGATACGCAGTATTTT.

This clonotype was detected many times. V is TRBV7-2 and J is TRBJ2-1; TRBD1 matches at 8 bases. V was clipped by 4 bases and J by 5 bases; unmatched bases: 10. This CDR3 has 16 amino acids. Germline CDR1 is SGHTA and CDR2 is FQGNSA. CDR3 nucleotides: TGTGCCAGCAGCTCTATCGGACAGGGTCTCCACAATGAGCAGTTCTTC. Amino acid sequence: CASSSIGQGLHNEQFF.

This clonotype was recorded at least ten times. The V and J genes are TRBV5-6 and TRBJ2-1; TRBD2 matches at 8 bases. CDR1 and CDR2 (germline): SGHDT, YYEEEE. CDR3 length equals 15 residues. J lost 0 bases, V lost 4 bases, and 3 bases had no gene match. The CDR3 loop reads CASSLSGVSYNEQFF. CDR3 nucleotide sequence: TGTGCCAGCAGCCTTAGCGGGGTCTCCTACAATGAGCAGTTCTTC.

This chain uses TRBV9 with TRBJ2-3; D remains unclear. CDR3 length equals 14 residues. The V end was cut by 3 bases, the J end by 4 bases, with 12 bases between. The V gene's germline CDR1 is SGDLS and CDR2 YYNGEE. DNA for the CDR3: TGTGCCAGCAGCGCCCGCCCCAGCGCAGATACGCAGTATTTT. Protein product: CASSARPSADTQYF.

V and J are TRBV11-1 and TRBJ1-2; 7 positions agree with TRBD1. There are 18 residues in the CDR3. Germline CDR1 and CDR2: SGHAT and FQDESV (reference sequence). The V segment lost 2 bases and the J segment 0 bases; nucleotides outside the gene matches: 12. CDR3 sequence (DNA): TGTGCCAGCAGCTTATTTGGACAAGGGGGCCGACCTAACTATGGCTACACCTTC. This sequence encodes CASSLFGQGGRPNYGYTF.

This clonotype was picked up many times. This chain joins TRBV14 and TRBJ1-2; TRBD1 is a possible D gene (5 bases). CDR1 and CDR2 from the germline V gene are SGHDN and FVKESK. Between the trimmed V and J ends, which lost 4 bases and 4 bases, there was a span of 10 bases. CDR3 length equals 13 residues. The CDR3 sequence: CASSLGRTYGYTF. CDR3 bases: TGTGCCAGCAGCCTGGGACGGACCTATGGCTACACCTTC.

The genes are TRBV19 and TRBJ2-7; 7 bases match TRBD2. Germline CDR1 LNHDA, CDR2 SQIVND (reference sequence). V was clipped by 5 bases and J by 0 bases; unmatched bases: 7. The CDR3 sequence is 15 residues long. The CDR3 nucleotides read TGTGCCAGTAGTGTACAAGCGGGACCCTCCTACGAGCAGTACTTC. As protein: CASSVQAGPSYEQYF.

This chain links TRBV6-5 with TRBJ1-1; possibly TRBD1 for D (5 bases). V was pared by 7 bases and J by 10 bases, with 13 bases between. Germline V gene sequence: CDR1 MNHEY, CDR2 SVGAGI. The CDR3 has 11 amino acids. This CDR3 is CASIHLGGAFF. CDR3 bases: TGTGCCAGCATTCATCTTGGGGGAGCTTTCTTT.